This T cell receptor (beta chain) was identified during a study of T cells after yellow fever vaccination. Study observations and caveats: Re-detected after boosting: most primary clones, around 97% of CD4 and 80% to 90% of CD8.

The CDR3 spans 13 residues. Looked up from germline, CDR1 is SGHRS and CDR2 is YFSETQ. The V end lost 4 bases, the J end lost 7 bases, and 15 bases lay between the germline ends. This clonotype was seen repeatedly, ten times or more. The target antigen is unknown. TCRdb independently ran MiXCR on the 5' RACE reads; one entry per CDR3 protein. The sample holds about 300,000 distinct CDR3 sequences, around 9.3% seen once. The clonotype was recovered from a young man who received the YFV17D yellow fever vaccine. The V gene is TRBV5-1, the J gene TRBJ2-7; the D gene is possibly TRBD1 (6 bases). Sequencing was performed on CD4+ T cells sorted from PBMCs, taken 5 days after the yellow fever booster vaccination. CDR3 amino acids: CASSIDQTGEQYF. The CDR3 DNA sequence: TGCGCCAGCAGCATCGATCAAACAGGGGAGCAGTACTTC. Combining the CDR3 with reference TRBV5-1 and TRBJ2-7 gives the whole variable domain KAGVTQTPRYLIKTRGQQVTLSCSPISGHRSVSWYQQTPGQGLQFLFEYFSETQRNKGNFPGRFSGRQFSNSRSEMNVSTLELGDSALYLCASSIDQTGEQYFGPGTRLTVT.